This T cell receptor beta chain comes out of a study of blood T cell repertoires in COVID-19. Study details: The United States, Italy and Spain provided the acute and convalescent COVID-19 samples. From T cells, B-cell-depleted T cells, or PBMCs came the material, which was cDNA or gDNA.

The V segment lost 6 bases and the J segment 7 bases; nucleotides outside the gene matches: 5. The CDR3 is 13 residues long. Looked up from germline, CDR1 is SGHTA and CDR2 is FQGNSA. This clone was seen more than once but under ten times. Authors' analysis steps: Amplification of reference gene primers provided the estimated nucleated cell counts. Assay used: immunoSEQ multiplex PCR; TCRdb lists only in-frame clones, some missing. V and J calls and clone size are copied from that table; D and trimming were computed from the DNA. The table includes some 200,000 clones, around 80% detected once. The material sequenced was peripheral blood. The source of this sequence is a woman between 40 and 50 years old who had recovered from COVID-19. The chain is built from TRBV7-2 and TRBJ2-2; TRBD2 aligns across 7 bases. CDR3 coding DNA: TGTGCCAGCAGTGGCCCGGGGGGCGGGGAGCTGTTTTTT. Protein: CASSGPGGGELFF.